These T cell receptor beta chains were read from a single sample in a study of spatial heterogeneity in lung cancer. TCRdb processed the 5' RACE reads anew with MiXCR; each CDR3 protein has one entry. The table records 25,000 to 30,000 distinct CDR3 sequences, about 6.6% of them present only once. Sequenced material: lung tumor tissue, taken at surgery. Receptor source: a male donor with early-stage non-small cell lung cancer. Each CDR3 is given with its conserved first and last residue. Fields, in order: V gene, CDR3 length, clone size, D gene, J gene, CDR3 DNA, CDR3 protein. D genes are given only for firm matches. Expanded clones get a size class; other rows say once, few or many, or leave the size out.

TRBV7-6	14	large	NA	TRBJ1-2	TGTGCCAGCAGCCCCCTGCTTTTGGGGGGCCGCTACACCTTC	CASSPLLLGGRYTF
TRBV10-2	15	medium-sized	TRBD2	TRBJ2-1	TGCGCCAGCAAGGTCATAGCGGGGGGGCAGGGTGAGCAGTTCTTC	CASKVIAGGQGEQFF
TRBV6-2/TRBV6-3	16	many	TRBD2	TRBJ2-1	TGTGCCAGCAGTTACCCCCTAAGCGGGGGAATGGATGAGCAGTTCTTC	CASSYPLSGGMDEQFF
TRBV6-2/TRBV6-3	17	many	NA	TRBJ2-6	TGTGCCAGCAGTTACCCCAGGGGCCGGGCTGGGGCCAACGTCCTGACTTTC	CASSYPRGRAGANVLTF
TRBV7-2	15	NA	NA	TRBJ2-7	TGTGCCAGCAGCTCTACCGGCTGGAGCTCCTACGAGCAGTACTTC	CASSSTGWSSYEQYF
TRBV5-5	13	medium-sized	NA	TRBJ2-7	TGTGCCAGCAGCCCGACCCGGGAGAGCGAGCAGTACTTC	CASSPTRESEQYF
TRBV5-5	14	few	NA	TRBJ2-7	TGTGCCAGCAGCTTAAGATACAGCTCCTACGAGCAGTACTTC	CASSLRYSSYEQYF
TRBV7-2	12	few	NA	TRBJ1-2	TGTGCCAGCAGCCGGGCCAACTATGGCTACACCTTC	CASSRANYGYTF
TRBV4-2	18	many	TRBD2	TRBJ2-3	TGTGCCAGCAGCCAAGGGACTAGCGGGGTCCCTAGCACAGATACGCAGTATTTT	CASSQGTSGVPSTDTQYF
TRBV11-2	15	few	NA	TRBJ1-3	TGTGCCAGCAGCTTAGAGTTAAACTCTGGAAACACCATATATTTT	CASSLELNSGNTIYF
TRBV20-1	13	many	NA	TRBJ2-5	TGCAGTGCTTTCTCGGGAACCCAAGAGACCCAGTACTTC	CSAFSGTQETQYF
TRBV7-9	16	many	NA	TRBJ2-2	TGTGCCAGCAGCTTAAAAGGGACCGGGAAGTCCGGGGAGCTGTTTTTT	CASSLKGTGKSGELFF
TRBV15	16	many	TRBD1	TRBJ2-3	TGTGCCACCAGCAGAGATCTGACAGGGGCCACAGATACGCAGTATTTT	CATSRDLTGATDTQYF
TRBV5-1	15	NA	NA	TRBJ1-6	TGCGCCAGCAGCTTGGACGGGGCTGGTAATTCACCCCTCCACTTT	CASSLDGAGNSPLHF
TRBV5-1	14	many	NA	TRBJ2-5	TGCGCCAGCAGCTTGGATCCAGGTTCAGAGACCCAGTACTTC	CASSLDPGSETQYF
TRBV18	15	many	TRBD1	TRBJ1-1	TGTGCCAGCACAATAAACAGGGGGCCTGGGACTGAAGCTTTCTTT	CASTINRGPGTEAFF
TRBV5-1	12	many	NA	TRBJ2-7	TGCGCCAGCTCTAGGGGCTCCTACGAGCAGTACTTC	CASSRGSYEQYF
TRBV20-1	15	many	TRBD2	TRBJ2-3	TGCAGTGCCCTAGGGGCTAGCGGGGGCCCAGATACGCAGTATTTT	CSALGASGGPDTQYF
TRBV29-1	16	many	NA	TRBJ2-6	TGCAGCGCCGACCCGGGCCAAAATTCTGGGGCCAACGTCCTGACTTTC	CSADPGQNSGANVLTF
TRBV3-1	19	many	NA	TRBJ2-7	TGTGCCAGCAGCCGATCTCCCGCTTCGGGACCCCAAAGGGGCGACGAGCAGTACTTC	CASSRSPASGPQRGDEQYF
TRBV20-1	13	medium-sized	TRBD1	TRBJ1-2	TGCAGTGCTAGGACCCGGACAGGTCGCGGCTACACCTTC	CSARTRTGRGYTF
TRBV7-2	17	many	NA	TRBJ1-2	TGTGCCAGCAGCTTACCCGGGACCCCGATTCCCCCCTATGGCTACACCTTC	CASSLPGTPIPPYGYTF
TRBV30	11	once	NA	TRBJ2-7	TGTGCCTGTAGGGGCCCCTACGAGCAGTACTTC	CACRGPYEQYF
TRBV28	11	NA	NA	TRBJ2-3	TGTGCCAGCAGTTTGTATAATACGCAGTATTTT	CASSLYNTQYF
TRBV7-2	13	many	NA	TRBJ1-1	TGTGCCAGCAGCTTAGCGCTGTGGGCTGAAGCTTTCTTT	CASSLALWAEAFF
TRBV6-2/TRBV6-3	12	many	NA	TRBJ2-3	TGTGCCAGCGGGTCAGACACAGATACGCAGTATTTT	CASGSDTDTQYF
TRBV14	15	few	NA	TRBJ1-2	TGTGCCAGCAGCCAAATGGTCAGTGCGCCGGGTGGCTACACCTTC	CASSQMVSAPGGYTF
TRBV14	17	NA	NA	TRBJ2-6	TGTGCCAGCAGCCACCCGACGAGCGTCTCTGGGGCCAACGTCCTGACTTTC	CASSHPTSVSGANVLTF
TRBV7-2	15	few	NA	TRBJ1-6	TGTGCCAGCAGCTTTTTAGTGTCGAGAGACTCACCCCTCCACTTT	CASSFLVSRDSPLHF
TRBV20-1	12	many	NA	TRBJ1-4	TGCAGTGCTAGAGACCCCGCGGAAAAACTGTTTTTT	CSARDPAEKLFF
TRBV14	13	few	NA	TRBJ2-3	TGTGCCAGCACCCGGGACAGCACAGATACGCAGTATTTT	CASTRDSTDTQYF
TRBV11-3	15	many	TRBD1	TRBJ2-7	TGTGCCAGCAGCTTGGGACAGGGCGCATCCTACGAGCAGTACTTC	CASSLGQGASYEQYF
TRBV28	19	few	TRBD2	TRBJ2-3	TGTGCCAGCAGTCTACTACCGGGACTAGCGGGGGGGCCCACAGATACGCAGTATTTT	CASSLLPGLAGGPTDTQYF
TRBV12-3/TRBV12-4	14	many	NA	TRBJ2-2	TGTGCCAGCAGTTTAGTGGCCGTCACCGGGGAGCTGTTTTTT	CASSLVAVTGELFF
TRBV2	16	many	NA	TRBJ1-6	TGTGCCAGCAGTGAAGGCGGGGTGGGCAGGAATTCACCCCTCCACTTT	CASSEGGVGRNSPLHF
TRBV7-2	15	many	TRBD1	TRBJ1-1	TGTGCCAGCAGCCCAAGGACAGGGGTAAACACTGAAGCTTTCTTT	CASSPRTGVNTEAFF
TRBV6-2/TRBV6-3	11	NA	NA	TRBJ1-5	TGTGCCAGCAGTTACTCCGGGCCCCAGCATTTT	CASSYSGPQHF
TRBV2	15	few	TRBD1	TRBJ1-2	TGTGCCAGCAGTCCCTGGGGACAGGGGAGCTATGGCTACACCTTC	CASSPWGQGSYGYTF
TRBV29-1	11	many	TRBD2	TRBJ2-1	TGCAGCGTTGAACCAGCGGGGGTCGGGTTCTTC	CSVEPAGVGFF
TRBV5-1	13	many	NA	TRBJ2-5	TGCGCCAGCCTCTCCCCGGGGGATGGGACCCAGTACTTC	CASLSPGDGTQYF
TRBV3-1	15	NA	NA	TRBJ1-5	TGTGCCAGCAGCCAAGGATGGGACAGCAATCAGCCCCAGCATTTT	CASSQGWDSNQPQHF
TRBV28	15	NA	NA	TRBJ2-3	TGTGCCAGCAGTCACGGCTACATTAGCACAGATACGCAGTATTTT	CASSHGYISTDTQYF
TRBV7-6	16	NA	TRBD2	TRBJ2-5	TGTGCCAGCAGCTTAGGCGGGACTAGCGGTCAAGAGACCCAGTACTTC	CASSLGGTSGQETQYF
TRBV5-5	15	few	NA	TRBJ1-3	TGTGCCAGCAGCTTAGGACCCAGCTCTGGAAACACCATATATTTT	CASSLGPSSGNTIYF
TRBV2	13	many	NA	TRBJ2-4	TGTGCCAGCCAAGCAGGGGTTATTGACATTCAGTACTTC	CASQAGVIDIQYF
TRBV19	13	many	NA	TRBJ2-3	TGTGCCAGTAGTTCGCGACTAACAGATACGCAGTATTTT	CASSSRLTDTQYF